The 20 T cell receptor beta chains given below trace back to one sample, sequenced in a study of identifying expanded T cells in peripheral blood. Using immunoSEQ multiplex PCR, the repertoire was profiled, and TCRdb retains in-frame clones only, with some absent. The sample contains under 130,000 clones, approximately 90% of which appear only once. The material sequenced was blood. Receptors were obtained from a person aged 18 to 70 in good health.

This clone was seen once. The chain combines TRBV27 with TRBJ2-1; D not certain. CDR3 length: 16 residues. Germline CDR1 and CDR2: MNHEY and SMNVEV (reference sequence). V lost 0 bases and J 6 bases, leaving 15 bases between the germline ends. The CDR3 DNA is TGTGCCAGCAGTTTATCCCCTAGTATGAGTCCCAATGAGCAGTTCTTC. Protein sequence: CASSLSPSMSPNEQFF.

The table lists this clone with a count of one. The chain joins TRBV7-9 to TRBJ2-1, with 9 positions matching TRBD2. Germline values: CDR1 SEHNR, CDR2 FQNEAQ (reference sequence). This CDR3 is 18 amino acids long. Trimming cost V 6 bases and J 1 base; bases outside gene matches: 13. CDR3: CASSQPRRGGPSYNEQFF. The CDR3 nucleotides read TGTGCCAGCAGTCAACCGCGGCGGGGGGGCCCGTCCTACAATGAGCAGTTCTTC.

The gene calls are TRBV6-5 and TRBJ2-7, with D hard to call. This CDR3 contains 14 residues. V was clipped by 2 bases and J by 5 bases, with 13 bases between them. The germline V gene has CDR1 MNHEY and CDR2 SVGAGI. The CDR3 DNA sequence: TGTGCCAGCAGTTACAATGGGCTAGTCCACGAGCAGTACTTC. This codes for CASSYNGLVHEQYF.

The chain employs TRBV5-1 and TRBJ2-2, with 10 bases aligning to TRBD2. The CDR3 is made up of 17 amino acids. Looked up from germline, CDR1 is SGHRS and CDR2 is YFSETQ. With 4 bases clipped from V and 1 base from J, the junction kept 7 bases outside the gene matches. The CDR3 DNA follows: TGCGCCAGCAGCCCCCCCCGACTAGCGGGGAACACCGGGGAGCTGTTTTTT. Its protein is CASSPPRLAGNTGELFF.

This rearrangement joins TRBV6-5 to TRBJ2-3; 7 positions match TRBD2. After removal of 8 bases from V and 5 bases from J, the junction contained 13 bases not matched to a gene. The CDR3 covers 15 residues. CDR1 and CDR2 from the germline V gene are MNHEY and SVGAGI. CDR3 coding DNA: TGTGCCAGCTTTTCCGAGCGGGGAGCGGTAGATACGCAGTATTTT. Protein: CASFSERGAVDTQYF.

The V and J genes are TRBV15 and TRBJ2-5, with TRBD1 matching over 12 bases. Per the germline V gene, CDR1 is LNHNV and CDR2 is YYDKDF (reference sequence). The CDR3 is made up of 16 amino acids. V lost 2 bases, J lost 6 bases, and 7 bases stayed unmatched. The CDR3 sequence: CATSRSRDRGRKTQYF. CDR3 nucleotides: TGTGCCACCAGCAGATCCCGGGACAGGGGGCGGAAGACCCAGTACTTC.

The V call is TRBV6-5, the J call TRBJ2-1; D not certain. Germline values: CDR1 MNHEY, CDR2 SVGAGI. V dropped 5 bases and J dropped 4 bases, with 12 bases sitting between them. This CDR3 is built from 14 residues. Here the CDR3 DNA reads TGTGCCAGCAGTACACCAACCCCTTACAATGAGCAGTTCTTC. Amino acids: CASSTPTPYNEQFF.

As DNA, the CDR3 is TGTGCCATCAGCCGGACAGGGTTGTTCTTGTATGGCTACACCTTC. Protein product: CAISRTGLFLYGYTF. V is TRBV10-3 and J is TRBJ1-2; 8 nucleotides agree with TRBD1. V lost 6 bases to trimming and J lost 5 bases; unmatched junction nucleotides: 11. Germline V CDR1 and CDR2: ENHRY, SYGVKD. CDR3 length equals 15 residues.

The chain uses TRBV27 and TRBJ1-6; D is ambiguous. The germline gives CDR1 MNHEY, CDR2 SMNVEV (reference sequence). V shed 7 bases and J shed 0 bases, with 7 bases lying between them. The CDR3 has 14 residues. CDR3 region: CASTRFSYNSPLHF. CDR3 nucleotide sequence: TGTGCCAGCACCCGTTTCTCCTATAATTCACCCCTCCACTTT.

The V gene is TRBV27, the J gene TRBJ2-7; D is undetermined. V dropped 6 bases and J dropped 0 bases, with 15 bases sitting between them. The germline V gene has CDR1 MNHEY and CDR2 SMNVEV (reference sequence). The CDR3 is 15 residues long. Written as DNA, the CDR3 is TGTGCCAGCAGCCCCTGGGCTAGAGGCTCCTACGAGCAGTACTTC. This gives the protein CASSPWARGSYEQYF.

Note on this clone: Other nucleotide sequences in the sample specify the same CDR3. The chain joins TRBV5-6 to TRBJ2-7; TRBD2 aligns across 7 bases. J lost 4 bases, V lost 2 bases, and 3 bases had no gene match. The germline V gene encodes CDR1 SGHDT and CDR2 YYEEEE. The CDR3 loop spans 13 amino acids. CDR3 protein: CASSLGSGYEQYF. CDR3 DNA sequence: TGTGCCAGCAGCTTAGGTAGCGGGTACGAGCAGTACTTC.

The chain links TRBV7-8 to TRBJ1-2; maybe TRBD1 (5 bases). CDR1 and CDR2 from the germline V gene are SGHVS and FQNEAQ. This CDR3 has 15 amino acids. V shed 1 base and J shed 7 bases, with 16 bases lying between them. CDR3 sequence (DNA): TGTGCCAGCAGCTTAGTTGCAGGGACGCCGGTTGGCTACACCTTC. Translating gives CASSLVAGTPVGYTF.

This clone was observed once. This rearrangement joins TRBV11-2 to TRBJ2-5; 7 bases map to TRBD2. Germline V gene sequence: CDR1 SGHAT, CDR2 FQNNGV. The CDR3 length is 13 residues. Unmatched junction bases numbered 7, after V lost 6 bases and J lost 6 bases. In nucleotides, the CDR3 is TGTGCCAGCAGGGGAGGGGCGCAGAAGACCCAGTACTTC. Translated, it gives CASRGGAQKTQYF.

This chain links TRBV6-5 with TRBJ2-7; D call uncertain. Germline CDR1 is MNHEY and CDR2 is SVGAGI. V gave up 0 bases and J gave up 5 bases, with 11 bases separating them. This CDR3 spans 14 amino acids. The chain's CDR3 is CASSYSWGSDEQYF. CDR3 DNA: TGTGCCAGCAGTTACTCGTGGGGAAGCGACGAGCAGTACTTC.

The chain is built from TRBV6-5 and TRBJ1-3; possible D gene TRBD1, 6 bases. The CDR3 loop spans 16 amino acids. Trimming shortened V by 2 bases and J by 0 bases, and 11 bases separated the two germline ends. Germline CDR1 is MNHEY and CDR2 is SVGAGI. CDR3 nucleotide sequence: TGTGCCAGCAGTTACGGCACAGGGAGCTCTGGAAACACCATATATTTT. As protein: CASSYGTGSSGNTIYF.

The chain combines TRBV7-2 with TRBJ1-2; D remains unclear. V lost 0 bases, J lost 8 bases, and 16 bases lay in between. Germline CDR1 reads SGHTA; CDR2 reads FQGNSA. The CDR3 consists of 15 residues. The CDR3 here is CASSLARAGLEGYTF. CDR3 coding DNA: TGTGCCAGCAGCTTAGCGCGGGCAGGTCTGGAGGGCTACACCTTC. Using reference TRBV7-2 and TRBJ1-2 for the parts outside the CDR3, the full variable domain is GAGVSQSPSNKVTEKGKDVELRCDPISGHTALYWYRQSLGQGLEFLIYFQGNSAPDKSGLPSDRFSAERTGGSVSTLTIQRTQQEDSAVYLCASSLARAGLEGYTFGSGTRLTVV.

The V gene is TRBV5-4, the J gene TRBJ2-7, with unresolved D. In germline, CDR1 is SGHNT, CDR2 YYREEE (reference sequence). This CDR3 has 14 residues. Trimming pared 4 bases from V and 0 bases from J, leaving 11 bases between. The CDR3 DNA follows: TGTGCCAGCAGCGTTATCACCAGCTCCTACGAGCAGTACTTC. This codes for CASSVITSSYEQYF.

CDR3 region: CSVKLDGDQPQHF. The CDR3 DNA follows: TGCAGCGTTAAACTGGACGGGGATCAGCCCCAGCATTTT. This chain links TRBV29-1 with TRBJ1-5; D is uncertain. This CDR3 spans 13 amino acids. V lost 5 bases and J lost 5, with 13 bases in between. Germline lookup yields CDR1 SQVTM and CDR2 ANQGSEA.

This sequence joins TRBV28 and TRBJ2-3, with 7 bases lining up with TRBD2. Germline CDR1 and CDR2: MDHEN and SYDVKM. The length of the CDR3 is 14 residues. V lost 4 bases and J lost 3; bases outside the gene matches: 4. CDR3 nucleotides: TGTGCCAGCAGTTACGGGGGGACTACAGATACGCAGTATTTT. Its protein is CASSYGGTTDTQYF. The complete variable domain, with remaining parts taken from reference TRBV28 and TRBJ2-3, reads DVKVTQSSRYLVKRTGEKVFLECVQDMDHENMFWYRQDPGLGLRLIYFSYDVKMKEKGDIPEGYSVSREKKERFSLILESASTNQTSMYLCASSYGGTTDTQYFGPGTRLTVL.

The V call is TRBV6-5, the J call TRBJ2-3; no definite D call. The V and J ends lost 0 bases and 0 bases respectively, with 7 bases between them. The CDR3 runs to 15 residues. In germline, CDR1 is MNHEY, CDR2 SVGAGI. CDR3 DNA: TGTGCCAGCAGTTACTCTTCCACAAGCACAGATACGCAGTATTTT. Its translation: CASSYSSTSTDTQYF.